Sequencing of this TCR beta chain was carried out in a study of T cell responses to AZD1222 COVID-19 vaccine. The table came from immunoSEQ multiplex PCR; TCRdb's copy has only in-frame clones and leaves some out. The sample includes tens of thousands of clones, 87% of them seen just once. The CDR3 loop spans 19 amino acids. CDR1 is SGHVS, CDR2 FQNEAQ, per germline. Trimming pared 5 bases from V and 0 bases from J, leaving 23 bases between. Sequencing used peripheral blood, obtained 28 days after the second AZD1222 dose. The TCR was taken from an adult who received the AZD1222 COVID-19 vaccine. The chain recombines TRBV7-8 with TRBJ1-5; D is unresolved. The CDR3 sequence: CASSHPSGVRGYSNQPQHF. The CDR3 bases are TGTGCCAGCAGCCACCCCTCGGGAGTCCGCGGTTATAGCAATCAGCCCCAGCATTTT.